A single sample is the source of the 21 T cell receptor beta chains below, sequenced in a study of T cells in Graves' hyperthyroidism and ophthalmopathy. Template material for amplifying TCR beta CDR3 regions consisted of RNA transcripts. The HTBI set primed first-round TCR CDR3 RT-PCR. TCRdb recomputed calls from the multiplex PCR reads with MiXCR, one row per CDR3 protein. The table lists hundreds of thousands of distinct CDR3 sequences, 45% of them singletons. Sequences were obtained from peripheral blood or thyroid tissue (not recorded which). These receptors all stem from an adult man with Graves' disease, either hyperthyroidism or ophthalmopathy (not recorded which).

This clonotype was counted only a few times. This chain uses TRBV2 with TRBJ1-5, with unresolved D. Germline lookup yields CDR1 SNHLY and CDR2 FYNNEI. This CDR3 spans 16 amino acids. V was clipped by 2 bases and J by 8 bases, with 19 bases between them. This chain's CDR3 is CASSESGYSPLKPQHF. The CDR3 DNA follows: TGTGCCAGCAGTGAATCGGGGTATAGCCCGTTGAAGCCCCAGCATTTT.

The genes are TRBV6-6 and TRBJ1-1; D may be TRBD1 (5 bases). CDR1 and CDR2 from the germline V gene are MNHNY and SVGAGI (reference sequence). There are 14 residues in the CDR3. The ends were cut back, 6 bases at V and 1 base at J, with 12 bases in the middle. The DNA for the CDR3 is TGTGCCAGCAGACCCGAGGGGACGAACACTGAAGCTTTCTTT. Translating gives CASRPEGTNTEAFF.

V gene TRBV29-1 combines with J gene TRBJ1-1; D not certain. The CDR3 covers 11 residues. CDR1 SQVTM and CDR2 ANQGSEA come from the germline V gene. Between the trimmed V and J ends, which lost 7 bases and 3 bases, there was a span of 9 bases. CDR3 DNA: TGCAGCGACACGGGGTACACTGAAGCTTTCTTT. Amino acid sequence: CSDTGYTEAFF.

The chain uses TRBV6-5 and TRBJ1-1; D remains unclear. The germline V and J ends were trimmed by 4 bases and 0 bases, with 6 bases remaining between them. The germline V gene encodes CDR1 MNHEY and CDR2 SVGAGI. The CDR3 is made up of 13 amino acids. Here the CDR3 reads CASSFDMNTEAFF. In DNA, the CDR3 is TGTGCCAGCAGTTTTGACATGAACACTGAAGCTTTCTTT.

The chain joins TRBV29-1 to TRBJ1-5; 10 bases align to TRBD1. J gave up 2 bases and V 4 bases, and 5 bases lay outside the gene matches. The germline gives CDR1 SQVTM, CDR2 ANQGSEA. The CDR3 runs to 15 residues. The CDR3 protein is CSVADRGKGNQPQHF. As DNA, the CDR3 is TGCAGCGTTGCGGACAGGGGGAAGGGCAATCAGCCCCAGCATTTT.

As to this clonotype: Possible read error: a much larger clone is one base away. The rearrangement joins TRBV25-1 to TRBJ2-7; a possible D gene is TRBD2 (5 bases). The ends were cut back, 5 bases at V and 3 bases at J, with 11 bases in the middle. Germline V lookup: CDR1 MGHDK, CDR2 SYGVNS. The CDR3 totals 13 residues. The CDR3 nucleotides are TGTGCCAGCAGTAGAGTAGGAGGCTACGAGCAGTACTTC. Amino acid sequence: CASSRVGGYEQYF.

The rearrangement links TRBV7-9 to TRBJ1-4; the D is unclear. This CDR3 has 12 residues. The germline V gene encodes CDR1 SEHNR and CDR2 FQNEAQ (reference sequence). V lost 8 bases and J 10 bases, leaving 14 bases between the germline ends. The CDR3 reads CASSPGVAKLFF. The CDR3 DNA reads TGTGCCAGCTCCCCCGGCGTGGCAAAACTGTTTTTT.

This sequence joins TRBV7-8 and TRBJ2-5; 8 positions match TRBD1. This CDR3 spans 16 amino acids. V lost 5 bases to trimming and J lost 5 bases; unmatched junction nucleotides: 13. Germline lookup yields CDR1 SGHVS and CDR2 FQNEAQ. For the CDR3, the DNA is TGTGCCAGCAGCCCCCATGGAGCAGGGGGCGTCGAGACCCAGTACTTC. As protein: CASSPHGAGGVETQYF.

The rearrangement links TRBV10-3 to TRBJ2-5; TRBD2 aligns across 9 bases. The J call may be in error: the DNA end matches TRBJ2-7 better. The germline gives CDR1 ENHRY, CDR2 SYGVKD. The CDR3 consists of 15 residues. This CDR3 is CAISEVAGGPYEQYF. In nucleotides, the CDR3 is TGTGCCATCAGTGAGGTCGCGGGAGGGCCCTACGAGCAGTACTTC.

This clonotype was recorded at least ten times. The rearrangement links TRBV29-1 to TRBJ1-2; TRBD1 aligns across 12 bases. The germline V gene has CDR1 SQVTM and CDR2 ANQGSEA. CDR3 length: 13 amino acids. Germline trimming cut 7 bases from V and 7 bases from J; bases unmatched to any gene: 7. The CDR3 here is CSGRDRGRGGYTF. DNA of the CDR3: TGCAGCGGGCGGGACAGGGGGCGTGGTGGCTACACCTTC.

With respect to this clonotype: A single base separates this from a much larger clone, so it may be a read error. The chain recombines TRBV7-8 with TRBJ1-1; TRBD1 matches 8 bases. CDR3 length: 16 amino acids. Trimming at V came to 3 bases and at J to 3 bases, leaving 9 bases not matched to a gene. The germline V gene encodes CDR1 SGHVS and CDR2 FQNEAQ. The DNA of the CDR3 is TGTGCCAGCAGCTTGAGGACAGGGAGCATGGACACTGAAGCTTTCTTT. This sequence encodes CASSLRTGSMDTEAFF.

This clonotype appeared once. This clone may be a read error of a much larger clone one base away. The chain joins TRBV7-8 to TRBJ2-7; weak D call: TRBD1 (6 bases). Between the trimmed V and J ends, which lost 5 bases and 3 bases, there was a span of 11 bases. CDR1 is SGHVS and CDR2 is FQNEAQ in the germline V gene. The CDR3 contains 13 residues. The CDR3 DNA reads as TGTGCCAGCAGCACGGACAGTGGCTACGAGCAGTACTTC. Protein sequence: CASSTDSGYEQYF.

This clonotype has only a few counts. The V gene is TRBV7-9, the J gene TRBJ1-4, with 8 bases aligning to TRBD1. V shed 5 bases and J 11 bases; nucleotides not matched to a gene: 7. Looked up from germline, CDR1 is SEHNR and CDR2 is FQNEAQ (reference sequence). This CDR3 region has 13 residues. In DNA form, the CDR3 reads TGTGCCAGCAGCCCGGGACAGGAGGCGAAACTGTTTTTT. Its protein product is CASSPGQEAKLFF.

This clonotype has only a few counts. The gene calls are TRBV5-1 and TRBJ1-6; 10 positions match TRBD1. CDR3 length equals 15 residues. Trimming at V came to 0 bases and at J to 8 bases, leaving 2 bases not matched to a gene. The germline V gene encodes CDR1 SGHRS and CDR2 YFSETQ. The CDR3 sequence is CASSLEGTGDSPLHF. In DNA form, the CDR3 reads TGCGCCAGCAGCTTGGAGGGGACAGGGGATTCACCCCTCCACTTT. Full variable domain (missing parts from reference TRBV5-1 and TRBJ1-6): KAGVTQTPRYLIKTRGQQVTLSCSPISGHRSVSWYQQTPGQGLQFLFEYFSETQRNKGNFPGRFSGRQFSNSRSEMNVSTLELGDSALYLCASSLEGTGDSPLHFGNGTRLTVT.

As regards this clonotype: This may arise from a read error, as a much more abundant clone is one base away. The rearrangement joins TRBV10-2 to TRBJ1-6, with D hard to call. CDR1 is WSHSY and CDR2 is SAAADI in the germline V gene. Trimming removed 3 bases from V and 6 bases from J, with 12 bases in between. This CDR3 has 15 residues. The CDR3 nucleotides read TGCGCCAGCAGTGACCGGTCCTCCCTTAATTCACCCCTCCACTTT. Its translation is CASSDRSSLNSPLHF.

With respect to this clonotype: Given a much more abundant clone one base away, this may be a read error. The V and J genes are TRBV7-9 and TRBJ1-5, with TRBD1 matching 7 bases. CDR1 SEHNR and CDR2 FQNEAQ come from the germline V gene (reference sequence). This CDR3 has 15 residues. V trimming: 4 bases; J trimming: 2 bases; junction bases outside the gene matches: 5. CDR3 sequence (DNA): TGTGCCAGCAGCTCGACAGGGATGGGCAATCAGCCCCAGCATTTT. Protein: CASSSTGMGNQPQHF.

On this clonotype: A much larger clone sits a single nucleotide away, making a read error possible. This chain uses TRBV7-8 with TRBJ1-2, with 7 bases fitting TRBD1. J was trimmed by 6 bases and V by 1 base; bases with no gene match: 5. Germline CDR1 and CDR2: SGHVS and FQNEAQ. The length of the CDR3 is 14 residues. CDR3 bases: TGTGCCAGCAGCTTAGAACAGGGGCTACATGGCTACACCTTC. It is translated as CASSLEQGLHGYTF. Looking up the rest from reference TRBV7-8 and TRBJ1-2 gives the full variable domain: GAGVSQSPRYKVAKRGQDVALRCDPISGHVSLFWYQQALGQGPEFLTYFQNEAQLDKSGLPSDRFFAERPEGSVSTLKIQRTQQEDSAVYLCASSLEQGLHGYTFGSGTRLTVV.

This rearrangement joins TRBV6-5 to TRBJ1-3; D call uncertain. CDR1 and CDR2 (germline): MNHEY, SVGAGI. V was cut by 4 bases and J by 0 bases, with 13 bases left in between. This CDR3 has 16 amino acids. CDR3 coding DNA: TGTGCCAGCAGTTTAAGTCCACCCTTCTCTGGAAACACCATATATTTT. Translating it yields CASSLSPPFSGNTIYF.

This clonotype was observed a handful of times. The V gene is TRBV7-2, the J gene TRBJ1-1, with D hard to call. CDR1 and CDR2 from the germline V gene are SGHTA and FQGNSA. This CDR3 is 13 amino acids long. Trimming took 4 bases from V and 1 from J, leaving 7 bases between them. Written as DNA, the CDR3 is TGTGCCAGCAGCTCTAAAAGGAACACTGAAGCTTTCTTT. Translating it yields CASSSKRNTEAFF. The full variable domain, completed using reference TRBV7-2 and TRBJ1-1, is GAGVSQSPSNKVTEKGKDVELRCDPISGHTALYWYRQSLGQGLEFLIYFQGNSAPDKSGLPSDRFSAERTGGSVSTLTIQRTQQEDSAVYLCASSSKRNTEAFFGQGTRLTVV.

The rearrangement links TRBV6-1 to TRBJ2-2; TRBD1 matches at 7 bases. The CDR3 consists of 17 residues. Germline V gene lookup returns CDR1 MNHNS and CDR2 SASEGT. V lost 6 bases and J lost 5; bases outside the gene matches: 15. The CDR3 nucleotides read TGTGCCAGCAGCCGAAGGACAGGTTCTACCCGGACCGGGGAGCTGTTTTTT. Protein sequence: CASSRRTGSTRTGELFF.

This clonotype appeared many times. The chain recombines TRBV7-2 with TRBJ1-1; D is ambiguous. The CDR3 consists of 11 residues. Germline V lookup: CDR1 SGHTA, CDR2 FQGNSA. Trimming took off 3 bases at V and 5 bases at J, with 4 bases between the two ends. The CDR3 sequence is CASSFATEAFF. For the CDR3, the DNA is TGTGCCAGCAGCTTTGCAACTGAAGCTTTCTTT.